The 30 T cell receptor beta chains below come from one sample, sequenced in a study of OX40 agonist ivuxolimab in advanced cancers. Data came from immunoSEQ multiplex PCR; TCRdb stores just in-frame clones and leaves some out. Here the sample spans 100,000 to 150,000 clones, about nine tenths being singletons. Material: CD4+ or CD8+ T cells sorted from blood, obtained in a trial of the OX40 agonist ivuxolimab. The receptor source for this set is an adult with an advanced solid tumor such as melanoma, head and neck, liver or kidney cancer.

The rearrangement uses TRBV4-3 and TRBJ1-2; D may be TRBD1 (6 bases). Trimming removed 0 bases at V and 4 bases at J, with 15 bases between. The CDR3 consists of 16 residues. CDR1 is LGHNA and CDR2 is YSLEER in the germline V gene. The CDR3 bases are TGCGCCAGCAGCCAAGATGGGGGCGGGGGGGCCTATGGCTACACCTTC. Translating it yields CASSQDGGGGAYGYTF.

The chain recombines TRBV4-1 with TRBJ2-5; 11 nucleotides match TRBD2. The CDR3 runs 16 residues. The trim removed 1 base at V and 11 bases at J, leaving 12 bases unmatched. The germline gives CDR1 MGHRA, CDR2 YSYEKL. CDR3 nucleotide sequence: TGCGCCAGCAGCCAAGTAGACTTAGCGACTAGCGGGGAGCAGTACTTC. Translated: CASSQVDLATSGEQYF.

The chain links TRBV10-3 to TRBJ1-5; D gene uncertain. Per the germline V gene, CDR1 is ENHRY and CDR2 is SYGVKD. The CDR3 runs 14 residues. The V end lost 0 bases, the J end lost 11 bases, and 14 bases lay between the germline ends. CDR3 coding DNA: TGTGCCATCAGTGAGTCAAGCTCAACCGAGGCCCAGCATTTT. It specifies CAISESSSTEAQHF.

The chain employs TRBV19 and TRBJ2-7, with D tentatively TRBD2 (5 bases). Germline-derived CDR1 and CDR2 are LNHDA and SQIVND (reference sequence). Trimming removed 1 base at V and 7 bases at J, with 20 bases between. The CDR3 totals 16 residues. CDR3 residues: CASSIVGSGYTAEQYF. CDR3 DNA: TGTGCCAGTAGTATAGTCGGATCGGGATACACAGCTGAGCAGTACTTC.

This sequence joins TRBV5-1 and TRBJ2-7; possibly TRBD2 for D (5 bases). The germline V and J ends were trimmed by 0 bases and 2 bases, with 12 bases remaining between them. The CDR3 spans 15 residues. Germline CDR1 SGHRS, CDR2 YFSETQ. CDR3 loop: CASSLVPGAAYEQYF. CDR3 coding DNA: TGCGCCAGCAGCTTGGTCCCCGGAGCGGCCTACGAGCAGTACTTC.

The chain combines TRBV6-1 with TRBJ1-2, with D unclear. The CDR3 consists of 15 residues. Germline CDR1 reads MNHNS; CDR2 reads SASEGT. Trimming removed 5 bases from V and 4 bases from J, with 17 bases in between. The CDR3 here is CASSPEGINPYGYTF. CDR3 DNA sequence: TGTGCCAGCAGTCCCGAAGGGATTAACCCCTATGGCTACACCTTC.

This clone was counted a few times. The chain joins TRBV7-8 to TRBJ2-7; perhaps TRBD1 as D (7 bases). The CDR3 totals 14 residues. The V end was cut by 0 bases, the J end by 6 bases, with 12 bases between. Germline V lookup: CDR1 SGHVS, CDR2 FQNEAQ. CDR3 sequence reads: CASSLAQGGSEQYF. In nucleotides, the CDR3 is TGTGCCAGCAGCTTAGCGCAGGGGGGATCCGAGCAGTACTTC.

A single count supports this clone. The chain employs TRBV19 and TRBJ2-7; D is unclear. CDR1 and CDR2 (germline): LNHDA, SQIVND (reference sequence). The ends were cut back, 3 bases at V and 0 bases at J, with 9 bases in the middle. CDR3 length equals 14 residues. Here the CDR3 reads CASSIWATSYEQYF. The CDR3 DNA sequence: TGTGCCAGTAGTATTTGGGCTACCTCCTACGAGCAGTACTTC. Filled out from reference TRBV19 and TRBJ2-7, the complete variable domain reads DGGITQSPKYLFRKEGQNVTLSCEQNLNHDAMYWYRQDPGQGLRLIYYSQIVNDFQKGDIAEGYSVSREKKESFPLTVTSAQKNPTAFYLCASSIWATSYEQYFGPGTRLTVT.

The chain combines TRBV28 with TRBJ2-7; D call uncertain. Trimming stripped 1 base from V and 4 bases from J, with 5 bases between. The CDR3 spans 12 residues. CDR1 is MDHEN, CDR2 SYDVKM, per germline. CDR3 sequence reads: CASSLSEYEQYF. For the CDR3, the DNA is TGTGCCAGCAGTTTATCAGAATACGAGCAGTACTTC.

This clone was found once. The CDR3 sequence: CASSLHVSPASYEQYF. In DNA form, the CDR3 reads TGTGCCAGTAGTCTACATGTCTCGCCTGCCTCCTACGAGCAGTACTTC. The rearrangement links TRBV19 to TRBJ2-7; D unclear. Germline assignment: CDR1 LNHDA and CDR2 SQIVND (reference sequence). CDR3 length equals 16 residues. The V gene lost 5 bases and the J gene lost 0 bases, with 17 bases spanning the gap.

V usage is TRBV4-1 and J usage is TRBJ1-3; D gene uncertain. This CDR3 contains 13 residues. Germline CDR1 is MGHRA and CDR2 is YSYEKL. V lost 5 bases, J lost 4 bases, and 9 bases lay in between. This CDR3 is CASSKIGGNTIYF. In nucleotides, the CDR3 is TGCGCCAGCAGCAAGATCGGGGGAAACACCATATATTTT.

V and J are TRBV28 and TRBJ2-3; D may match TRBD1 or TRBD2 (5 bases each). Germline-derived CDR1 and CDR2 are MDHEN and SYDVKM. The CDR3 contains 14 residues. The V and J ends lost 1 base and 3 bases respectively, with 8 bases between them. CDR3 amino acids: CASSLSGRTDTQYF. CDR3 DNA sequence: TGTGCCAGCAGTTTATCGGGACGGACAGATACGCAGTATTTT.

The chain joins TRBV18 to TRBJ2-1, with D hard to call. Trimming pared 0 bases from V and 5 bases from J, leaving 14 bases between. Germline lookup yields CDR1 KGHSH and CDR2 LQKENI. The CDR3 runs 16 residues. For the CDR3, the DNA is TGTGCCAGCTCACCACCGGGAATTAGCCGACACAATGAGCAGTTCTTC. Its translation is CASSPPGISRHNEQFF.

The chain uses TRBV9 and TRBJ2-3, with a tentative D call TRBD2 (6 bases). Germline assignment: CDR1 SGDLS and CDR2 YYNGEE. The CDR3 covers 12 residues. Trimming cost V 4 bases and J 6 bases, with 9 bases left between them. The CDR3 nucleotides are TGTGCCAGCAGCCCCCGGGAGGATACGCAGTATTTT. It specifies CASSPREDTQYF.

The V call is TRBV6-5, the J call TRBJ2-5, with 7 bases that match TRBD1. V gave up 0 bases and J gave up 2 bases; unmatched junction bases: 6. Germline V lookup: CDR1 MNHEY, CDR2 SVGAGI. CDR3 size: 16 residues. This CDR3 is CASSYSEATGQETQYF. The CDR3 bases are TGTGCCAGCAGTTACTCCGAAGCGACAGGGCAAGAGACCCAGTACTTC.

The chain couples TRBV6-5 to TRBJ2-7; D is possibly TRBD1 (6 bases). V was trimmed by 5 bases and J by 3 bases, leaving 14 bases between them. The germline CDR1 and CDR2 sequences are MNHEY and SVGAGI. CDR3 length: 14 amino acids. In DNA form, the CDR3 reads TGTGCCAGCAGTAATTACAGGGCTGGCTACGAGCAGTACTTC. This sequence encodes CASSNYRAGYEQYF.

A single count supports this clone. The CDR3 nucleotides are TGTGCCAGCAGTTTATCTGGCCTGAGGGAAAAACTGTTTTTT. Amino acid sequence: CASSLSGLREKLFF. This chain links TRBV27 with TRBJ1-4; D unresolved. Trimming took off 0 bases at V and 8 bases at J, with 10 bases between the two ends. Germline lookup yields CDR1 MNHEY and CDR2 SMNVEV (reference sequence). The CDR3 consists of 14 residues.

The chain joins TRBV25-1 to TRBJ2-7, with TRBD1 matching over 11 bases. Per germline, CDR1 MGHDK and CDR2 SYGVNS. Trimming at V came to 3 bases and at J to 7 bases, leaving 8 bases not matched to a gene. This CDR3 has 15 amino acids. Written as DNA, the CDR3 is TGTGCCAGCAGTGACCCAGGACAGGGGGCGAGGGAGCAGTACTTC. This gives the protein CASSDPGQGAREQYF.

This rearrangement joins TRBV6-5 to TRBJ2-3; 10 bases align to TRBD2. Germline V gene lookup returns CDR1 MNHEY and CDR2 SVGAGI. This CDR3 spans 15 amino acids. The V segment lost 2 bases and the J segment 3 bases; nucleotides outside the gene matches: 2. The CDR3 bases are TGTGCCAGCAGTTACGATAGCGGGAGGACAGATACGCAGTATTTT. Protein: CASSYDSGRTDTQYF.

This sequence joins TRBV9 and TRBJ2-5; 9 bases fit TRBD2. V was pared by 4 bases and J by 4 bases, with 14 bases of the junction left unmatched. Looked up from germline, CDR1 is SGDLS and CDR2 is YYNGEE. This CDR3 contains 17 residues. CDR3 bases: TGTGCCAGCAGCCCGCGATTAGCGGGAGAAGGTGGAGAGACCCAGTACTTC. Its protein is CASSPRLAGEGGETQYF.

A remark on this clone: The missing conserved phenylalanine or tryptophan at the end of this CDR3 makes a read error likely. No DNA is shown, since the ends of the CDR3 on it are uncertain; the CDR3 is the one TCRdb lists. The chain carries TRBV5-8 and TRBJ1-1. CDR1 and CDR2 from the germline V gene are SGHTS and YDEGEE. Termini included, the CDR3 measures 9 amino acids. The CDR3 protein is CASSLRGIV.

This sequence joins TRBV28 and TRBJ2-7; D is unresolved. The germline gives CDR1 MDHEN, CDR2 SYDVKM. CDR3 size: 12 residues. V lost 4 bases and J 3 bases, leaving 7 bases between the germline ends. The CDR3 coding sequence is TGTGCCAGCAGTTACCAGAGCTACGAGCAGTACTTC. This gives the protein CASSYQSYEQYF. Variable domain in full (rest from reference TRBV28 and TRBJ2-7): DVKVTQSSRYLVKRTGEKVFLECVQDMDHENMFWYRQDPGLGLRLIYFSYDVKMKEKGDIPEGYSVSREKKERFSLILESASTNQTSMYLCASSYQSYEQYFGPGTRLTVT.

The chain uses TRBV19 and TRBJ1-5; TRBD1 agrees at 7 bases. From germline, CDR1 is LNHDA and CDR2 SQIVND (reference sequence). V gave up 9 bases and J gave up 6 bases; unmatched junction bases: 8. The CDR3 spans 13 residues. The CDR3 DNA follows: TGTGCCAGCCACAGGGGTCTGGGTCAGCCCCAGCATTTT. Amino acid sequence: CASHRGLGQPQHF.

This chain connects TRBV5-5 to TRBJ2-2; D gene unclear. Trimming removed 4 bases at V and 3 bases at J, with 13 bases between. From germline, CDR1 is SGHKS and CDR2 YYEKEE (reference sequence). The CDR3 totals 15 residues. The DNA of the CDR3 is TGTGCCAGCAGCCATTCCGGCCGGGACACCGGGGAGCTGTTTTTT. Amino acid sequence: CASSHSGRDTGELFF.

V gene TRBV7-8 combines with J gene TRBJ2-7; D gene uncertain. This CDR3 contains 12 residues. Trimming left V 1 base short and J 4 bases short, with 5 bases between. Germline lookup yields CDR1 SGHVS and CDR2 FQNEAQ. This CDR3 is CASSLGAYEQYF. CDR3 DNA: TGTGCCAGCAGCTTAGGGGCTTACGAGCAGTACTTC. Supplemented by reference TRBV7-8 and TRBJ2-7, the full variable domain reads GAGVSQSPRYKVAKRGQDVALRCDPISGHVSLFWYQQALGQGPEFLTYFQNEAQLDKSGLPSDRFFAERPEGSVSTLKIQRTQQEDSAVYLCASSLGAYEQYFGPGTRLTVT.

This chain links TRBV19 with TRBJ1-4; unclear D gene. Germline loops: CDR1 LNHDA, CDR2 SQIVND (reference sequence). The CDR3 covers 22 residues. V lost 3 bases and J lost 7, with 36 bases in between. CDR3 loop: CASSIDPIQVVDKKNLGEKLFF. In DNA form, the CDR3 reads TGTGCCAGTAGTATCGATCCGATCCAGGTGGTTGACAAGAAAAACCTGGGTGAAAAACTGTTTTTT.

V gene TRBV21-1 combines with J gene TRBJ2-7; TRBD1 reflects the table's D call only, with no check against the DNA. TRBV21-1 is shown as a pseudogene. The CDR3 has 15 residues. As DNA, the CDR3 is TGTGCCAGCAGCAAGACCCGGGACAGGCGAGGCGAGCAGTACTTC. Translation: CASSKTRDRRGEQYF.

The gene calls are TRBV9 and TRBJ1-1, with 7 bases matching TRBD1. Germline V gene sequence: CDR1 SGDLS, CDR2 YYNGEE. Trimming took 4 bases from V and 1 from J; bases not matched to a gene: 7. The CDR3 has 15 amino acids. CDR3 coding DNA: TGTGCCAGCAGCCCCCGCGGACAGGCGAACACTGAAGCTTTCTTT. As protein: CASSPRGQANTEAFF.

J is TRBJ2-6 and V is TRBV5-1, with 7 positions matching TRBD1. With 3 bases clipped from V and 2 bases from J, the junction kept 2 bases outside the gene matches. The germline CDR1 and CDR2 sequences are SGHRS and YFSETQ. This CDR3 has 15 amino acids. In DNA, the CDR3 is TGCGCCAGCAGCTCCACAGGGGCTGGGGCCAACGTCCTGACTTTC. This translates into CASSSTGAGANVLTF.

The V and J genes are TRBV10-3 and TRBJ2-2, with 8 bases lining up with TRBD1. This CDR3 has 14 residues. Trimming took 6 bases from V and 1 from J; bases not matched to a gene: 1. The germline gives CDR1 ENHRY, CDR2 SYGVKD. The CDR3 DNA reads TGTGCCATCAGCGGGACAGGGAACACCGGGGAGCTGTTTTTT. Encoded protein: CAISGTGNTGELFF.